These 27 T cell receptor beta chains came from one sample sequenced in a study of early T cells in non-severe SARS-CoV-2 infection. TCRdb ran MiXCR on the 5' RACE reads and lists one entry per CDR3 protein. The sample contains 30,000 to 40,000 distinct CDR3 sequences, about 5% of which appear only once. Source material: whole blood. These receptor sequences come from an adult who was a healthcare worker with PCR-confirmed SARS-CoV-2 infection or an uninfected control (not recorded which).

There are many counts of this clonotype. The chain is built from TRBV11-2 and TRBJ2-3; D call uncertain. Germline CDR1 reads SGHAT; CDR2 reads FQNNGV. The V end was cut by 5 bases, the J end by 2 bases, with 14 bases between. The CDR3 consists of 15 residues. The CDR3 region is CASSPMRGNTDTQYF. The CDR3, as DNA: TGTGCCAGCAGCCCCATGAGAGGTAACACAGATACGCAGTATTTT. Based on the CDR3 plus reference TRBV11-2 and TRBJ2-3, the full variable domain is EAGVAQSPRYKIIEKRQSVAFWCNPISGHATLYWYQQILGQGPKLLIQFQNNGVVDDSQLPKDRFSAERLKGVDSTLKIQPAKLEDSAVYLCASSPMRGNTDTQYFGPGTRLTVL.

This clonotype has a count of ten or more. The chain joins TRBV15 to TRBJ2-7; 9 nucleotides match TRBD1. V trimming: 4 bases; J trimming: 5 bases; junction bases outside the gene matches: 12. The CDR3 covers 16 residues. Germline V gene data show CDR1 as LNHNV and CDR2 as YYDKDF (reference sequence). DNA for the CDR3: TGTGCCACCAGCATGAAGTGGGGACAGGGAAGCCACGAGCAGTACTTC. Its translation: CATSMKWGQGSHEQYF.

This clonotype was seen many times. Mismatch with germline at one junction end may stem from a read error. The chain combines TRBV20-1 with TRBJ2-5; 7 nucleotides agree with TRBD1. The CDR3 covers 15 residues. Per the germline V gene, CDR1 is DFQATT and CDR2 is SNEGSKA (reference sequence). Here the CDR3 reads CSARTRGRIQEPQYF. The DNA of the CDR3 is TGCAGTGCTAGAACAAGGGGGCGAATTCAAGAGCCCCAGTACTTC.

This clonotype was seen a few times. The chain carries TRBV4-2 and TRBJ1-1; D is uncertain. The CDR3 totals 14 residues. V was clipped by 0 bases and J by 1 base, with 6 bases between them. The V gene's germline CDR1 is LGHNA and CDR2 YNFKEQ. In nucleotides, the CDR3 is TGTGCCAGCAGCCAAGAATACAGGAACACTGAAGCTTTCTTT. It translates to CASSQEYRNTEAFF.

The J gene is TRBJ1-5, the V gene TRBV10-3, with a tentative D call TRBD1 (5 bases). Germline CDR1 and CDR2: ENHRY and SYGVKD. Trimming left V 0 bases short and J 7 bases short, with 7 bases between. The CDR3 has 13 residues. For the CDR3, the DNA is TGTGCCATCAGTGAGTCGGGGGGACAGCCCCAGCATTTT. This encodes CAISESGGQPQHF.

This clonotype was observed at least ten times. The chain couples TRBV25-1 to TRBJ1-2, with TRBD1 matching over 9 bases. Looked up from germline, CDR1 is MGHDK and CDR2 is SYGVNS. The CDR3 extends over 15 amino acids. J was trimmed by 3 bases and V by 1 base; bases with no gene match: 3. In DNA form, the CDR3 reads TGTGCCAGCAGTGAATTGGGACAGGGCGACTATGGCTACACCTTC. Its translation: CASSELGQGDYGYTF.

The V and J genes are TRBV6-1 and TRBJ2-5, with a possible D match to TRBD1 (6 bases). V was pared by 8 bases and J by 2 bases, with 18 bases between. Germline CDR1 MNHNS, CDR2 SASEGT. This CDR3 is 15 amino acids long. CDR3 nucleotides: TGTGCCAGCGGAGCGGAGGTAGGGGGACAAGAGACCCAGTACTTC. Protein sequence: CASGAEVGGQETQYF.

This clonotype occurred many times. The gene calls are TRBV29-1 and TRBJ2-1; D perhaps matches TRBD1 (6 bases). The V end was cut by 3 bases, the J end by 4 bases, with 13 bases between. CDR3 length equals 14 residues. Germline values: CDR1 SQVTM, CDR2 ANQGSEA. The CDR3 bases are TGCAGCGTTGATTTTCAGGGGAGTTACAATGAGCAGTTCTTC. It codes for CSVDFQGSYNEQFF.

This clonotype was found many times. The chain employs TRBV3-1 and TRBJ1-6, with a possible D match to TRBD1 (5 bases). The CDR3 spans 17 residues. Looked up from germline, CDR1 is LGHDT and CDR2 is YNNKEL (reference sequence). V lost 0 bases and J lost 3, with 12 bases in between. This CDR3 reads CASSQDQGRIYNSPLHF. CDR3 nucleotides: TGTGCCAGCAGCCAAGATCAGGGACGAATCTATAATTCACCCCTCCACTTT. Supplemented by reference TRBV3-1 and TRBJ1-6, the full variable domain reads DTAVSQTPKYLVTQMGNDKSIKCEQNLGHDTMYWYKQDSKKFLKIMFSYNNKELIINETVPNRFSPKSPDKAHLNLHINSLELGDSAVYFCASSQDQGRIYNSPLHFGNGTRLTVT.

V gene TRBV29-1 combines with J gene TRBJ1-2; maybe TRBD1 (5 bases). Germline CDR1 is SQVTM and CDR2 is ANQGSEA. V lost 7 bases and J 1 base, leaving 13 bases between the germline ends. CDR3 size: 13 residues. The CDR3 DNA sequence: TGCAGCGCCGATCAACAGGATAACTATGGCTACACCTTC. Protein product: CSADQQDNYGYTF.

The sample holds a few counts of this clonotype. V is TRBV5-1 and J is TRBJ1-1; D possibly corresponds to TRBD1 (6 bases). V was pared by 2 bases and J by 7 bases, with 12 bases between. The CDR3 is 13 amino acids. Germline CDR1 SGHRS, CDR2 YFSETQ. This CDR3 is CASSFDGGGEAFF. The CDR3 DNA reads TGCGCCAGCAGCTTTGACGGGGGCGGTGAAGCTTTCTTT.

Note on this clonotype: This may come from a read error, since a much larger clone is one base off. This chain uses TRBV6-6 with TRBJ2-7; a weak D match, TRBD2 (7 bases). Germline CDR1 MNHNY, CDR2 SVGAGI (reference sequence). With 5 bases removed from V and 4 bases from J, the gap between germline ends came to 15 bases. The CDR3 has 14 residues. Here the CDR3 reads CASSPMGGLYEQYF. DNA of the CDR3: TGTGCCAGCAGTCCCATGGGGGGGCTTTACGAGCAGTACTTC.

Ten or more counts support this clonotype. The CDR3 region is CASSQGGGTDTQYF. CDR3 sequence (DNA): TGCGCCAGCAGCCAGGGCGGGGGCACAGATACGCAGTATTTT. V gene TRBV4-3 combines with J gene TRBJ2-3, with a weak D call TRBD2 (6 bases). CDR1 is LGHNA and CDR2 is YSLEER in the germline V gene. The CDR3 is made up of 14 amino acids. Trimming took 3 bases from V and 1 from J, leaving 8 bases between them.

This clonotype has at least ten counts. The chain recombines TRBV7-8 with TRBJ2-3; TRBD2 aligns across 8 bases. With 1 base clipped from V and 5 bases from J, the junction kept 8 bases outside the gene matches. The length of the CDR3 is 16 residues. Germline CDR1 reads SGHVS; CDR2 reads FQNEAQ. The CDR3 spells CASSLVSRGGIDTQYF. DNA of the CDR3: TGTGCCAGCAGCTTAGTTTCCCGGGGGGGAATAGATACGCAGTATTTT. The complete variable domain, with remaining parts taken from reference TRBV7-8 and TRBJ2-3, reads GAGVSQSPRYKVAKRGQDVALRCDPISGHVSLFWYQQALGQGPEFLTYFQNEAQLDKSGLPSDRFFAERPEGSVSTLKIQRTQQEDSAVYLCASSLVSRGGIDTQYFGPGTRLTVL.

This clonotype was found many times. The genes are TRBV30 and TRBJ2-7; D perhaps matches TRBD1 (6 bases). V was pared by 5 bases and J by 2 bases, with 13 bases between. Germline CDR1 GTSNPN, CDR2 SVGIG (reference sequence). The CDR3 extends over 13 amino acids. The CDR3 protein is CAWSSGHTYEQYF. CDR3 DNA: TGTGCCTGGTCCTCGGGACACACCTACGAGCAGTACTTC.

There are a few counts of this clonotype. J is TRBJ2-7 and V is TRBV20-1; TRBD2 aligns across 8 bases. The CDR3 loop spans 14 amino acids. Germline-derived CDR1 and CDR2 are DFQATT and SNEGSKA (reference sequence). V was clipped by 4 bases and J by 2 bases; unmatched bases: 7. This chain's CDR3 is CSAIPGTRTYEQYF. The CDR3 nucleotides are TGCAGTGCTATCCCAGGGACTAGGACCTACGAGCAGTACTTC.

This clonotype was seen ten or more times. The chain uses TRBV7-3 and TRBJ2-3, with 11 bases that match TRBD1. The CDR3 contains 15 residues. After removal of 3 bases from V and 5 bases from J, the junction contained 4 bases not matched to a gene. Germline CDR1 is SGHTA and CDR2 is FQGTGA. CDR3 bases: TGTGCCAGCAGCTTCACCGGGACAGGGGGAGATACGCAGTATTTT. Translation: CASSFTGTGGDTQYF.

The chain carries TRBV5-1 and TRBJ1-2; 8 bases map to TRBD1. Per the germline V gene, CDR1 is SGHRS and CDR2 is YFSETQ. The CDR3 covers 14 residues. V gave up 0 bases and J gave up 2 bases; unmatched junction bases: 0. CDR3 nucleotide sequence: TGCGCCAGCAGCTTGGGGGACAGGAACTATGGCTACACCTTC. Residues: CASSLGDRNYGYTF.

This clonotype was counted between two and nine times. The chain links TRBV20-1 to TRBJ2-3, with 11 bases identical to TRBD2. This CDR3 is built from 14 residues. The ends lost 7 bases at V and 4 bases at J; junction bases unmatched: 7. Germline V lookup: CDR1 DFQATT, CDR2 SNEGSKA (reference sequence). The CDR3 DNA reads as TGCAGTGTCCGACTAGCGGGGAGGGCAGATACGCAGTATTTT. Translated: CSVRLAGRADTQYF.

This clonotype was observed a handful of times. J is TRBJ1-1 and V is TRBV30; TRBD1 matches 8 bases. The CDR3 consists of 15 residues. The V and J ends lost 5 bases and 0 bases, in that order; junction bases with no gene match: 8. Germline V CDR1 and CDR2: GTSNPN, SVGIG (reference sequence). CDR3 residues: CAWGGTGGMNTEAFF. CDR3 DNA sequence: TGTGCCTGGGGGGGGACAGGTGGCATGAACACTGAAGCTTTCTTT.

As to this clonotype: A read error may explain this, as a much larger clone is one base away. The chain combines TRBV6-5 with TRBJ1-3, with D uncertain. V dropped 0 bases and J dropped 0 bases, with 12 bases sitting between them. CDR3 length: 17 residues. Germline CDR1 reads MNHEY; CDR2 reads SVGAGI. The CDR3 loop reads CASSYSDQTASGNTIYF. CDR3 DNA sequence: TGTGCCAGCAGTTACTCCGATCAGACGGCCTCTGGAAACACCATATATTTT.

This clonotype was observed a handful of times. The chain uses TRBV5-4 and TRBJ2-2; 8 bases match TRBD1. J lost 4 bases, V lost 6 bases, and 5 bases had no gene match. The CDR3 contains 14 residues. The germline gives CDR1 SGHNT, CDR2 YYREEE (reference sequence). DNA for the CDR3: TGTGCCAGCAAGCCCCAGGGGGCCACCGGGGAGCTGTTTTTT. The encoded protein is CASKPQGATGELFF.

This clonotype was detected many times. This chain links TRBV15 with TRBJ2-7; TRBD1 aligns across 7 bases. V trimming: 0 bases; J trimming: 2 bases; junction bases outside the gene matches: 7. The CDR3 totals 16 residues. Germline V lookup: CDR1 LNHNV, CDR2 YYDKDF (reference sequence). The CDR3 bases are TGTGCCACCAGCAGAGAATTGGGACAGCGACCCTACGAGCAGTACTTC. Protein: CATSRELGQRPYEQYF.

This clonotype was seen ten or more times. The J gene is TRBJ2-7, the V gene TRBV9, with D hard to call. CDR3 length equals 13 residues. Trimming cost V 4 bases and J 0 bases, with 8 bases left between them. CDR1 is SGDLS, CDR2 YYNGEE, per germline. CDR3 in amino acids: CASSSSLSYEQYF. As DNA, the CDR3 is TGTGCCAGCAGCAGCAGCCTCTCCTACGAGCAGTACTTC.

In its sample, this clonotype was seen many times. CDR3 protein: CASSRRHEQYF. The CDR3 region has the DNA TGTGCCAGCAGTAGGCGCCACGAGCAGTACTTC. This sequence joins TRBV6-5 and TRBJ2-7; the D is unclear. The CDR3 loop spans 11 amino acids. Germline V lookup: CDR1 MNHEY, CDR2 SVGAGI. V lost 5 bases and J lost 5, with 7 bases in between.

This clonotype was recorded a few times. The chain's CDR3 is CASHTHENEKLFF. The CDR3, as DNA: TGTGCCAGCCATACTCACGAGAATGAAAAACTGTTTTTT. The chain joins TRBV6-1 to TRBJ1-4, with D unresolved. The CDR3 contains 13 residues. Trimming left V 8 bases short and J 5 bases short, with 12 bases between. Germline CDR1 reads MNHNS; CDR2 reads SASEGT.

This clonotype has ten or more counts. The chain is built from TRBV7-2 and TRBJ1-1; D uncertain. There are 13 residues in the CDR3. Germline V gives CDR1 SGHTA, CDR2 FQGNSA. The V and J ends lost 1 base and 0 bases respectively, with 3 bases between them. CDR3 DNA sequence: TGTGCCAGCAGCTTAGAGGTGAACACTGAAGCTTTCTTT. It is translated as CASSLEVNTEAFF.